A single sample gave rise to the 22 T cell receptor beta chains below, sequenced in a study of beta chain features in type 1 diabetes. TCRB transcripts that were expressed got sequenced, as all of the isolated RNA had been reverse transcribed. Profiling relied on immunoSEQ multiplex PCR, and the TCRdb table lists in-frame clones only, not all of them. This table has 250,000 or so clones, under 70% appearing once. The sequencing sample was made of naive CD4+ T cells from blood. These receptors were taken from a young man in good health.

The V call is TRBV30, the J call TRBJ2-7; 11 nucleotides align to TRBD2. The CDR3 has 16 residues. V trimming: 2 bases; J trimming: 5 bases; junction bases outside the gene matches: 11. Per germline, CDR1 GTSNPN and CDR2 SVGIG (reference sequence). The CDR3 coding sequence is TGTGCCTGGAGTATCGGACTAGCGGGTAACGTCGACGAGCAGTACTTC. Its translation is CAWSIGLAGNVDEQYF.

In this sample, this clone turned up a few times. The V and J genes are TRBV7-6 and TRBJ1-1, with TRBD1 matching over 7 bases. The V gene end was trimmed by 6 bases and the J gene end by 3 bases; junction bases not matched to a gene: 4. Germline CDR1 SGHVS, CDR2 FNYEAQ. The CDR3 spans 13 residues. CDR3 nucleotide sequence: TGTGCCAGCAGTTCCGACAGGGACACTGAAGCTTTCTTT. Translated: CASSSDRDTEAFF.

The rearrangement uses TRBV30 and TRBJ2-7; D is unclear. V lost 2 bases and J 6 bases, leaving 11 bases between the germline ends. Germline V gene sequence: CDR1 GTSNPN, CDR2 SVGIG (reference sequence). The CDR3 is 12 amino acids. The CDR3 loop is CAWSFDSSEQYF. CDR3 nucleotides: TGTGCCTGGAGTTTCGACTCATCCGAGCAGTACTTC.

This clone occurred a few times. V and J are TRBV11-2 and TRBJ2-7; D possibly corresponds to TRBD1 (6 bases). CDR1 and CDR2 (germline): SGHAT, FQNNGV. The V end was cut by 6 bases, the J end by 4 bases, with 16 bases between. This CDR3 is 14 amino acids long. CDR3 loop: CASRDIKQGYEQYF. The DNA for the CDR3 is TGTGCCAGCAGAGATATCAAACAGGGATACGAGCAGTACTTC.

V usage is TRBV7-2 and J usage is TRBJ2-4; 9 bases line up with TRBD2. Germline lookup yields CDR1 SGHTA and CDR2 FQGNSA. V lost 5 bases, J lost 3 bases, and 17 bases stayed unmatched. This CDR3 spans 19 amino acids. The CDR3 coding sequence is TGTGCCAGCAGCCCACCGTCTCGCGGGGGGGCCCATGGCAAAAACATTCAGTACTTC. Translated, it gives CASSPPSRGGAHGKNIQYF.

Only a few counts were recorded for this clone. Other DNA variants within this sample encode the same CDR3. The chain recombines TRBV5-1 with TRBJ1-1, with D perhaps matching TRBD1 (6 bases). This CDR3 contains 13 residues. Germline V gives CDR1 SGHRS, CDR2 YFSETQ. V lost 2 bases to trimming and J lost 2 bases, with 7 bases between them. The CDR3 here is CASSLQGNTEAFF. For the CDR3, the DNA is TGCGCCAGCAGCTTACAGGGAAACACTGAAGCTTTCTTT.

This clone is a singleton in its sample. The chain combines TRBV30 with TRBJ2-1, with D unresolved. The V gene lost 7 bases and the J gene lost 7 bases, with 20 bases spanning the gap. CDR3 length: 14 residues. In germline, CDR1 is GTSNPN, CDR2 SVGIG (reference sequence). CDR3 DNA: TGTGCCTCCTGGTCTCGGTGGGCCTTGAATGAGCAGTTCTTC. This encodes CASWSRWALNEQFF. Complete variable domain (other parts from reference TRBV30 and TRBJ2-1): SQTIHQWPATLVQPVGSPLSLECTVEGTSNPNLYWYRQAAGRGLQLLFYSVGIGQISSEVPQNLSASRPQDRQFILSSKKLLLSDSGFYLCASWSRWALNEQFFGPGTRLTVL.

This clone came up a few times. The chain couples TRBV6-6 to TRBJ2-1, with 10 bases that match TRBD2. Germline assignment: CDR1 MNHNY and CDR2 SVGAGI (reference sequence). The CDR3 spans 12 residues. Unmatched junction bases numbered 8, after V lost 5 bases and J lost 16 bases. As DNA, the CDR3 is TGTGCCAGCAGTGTAGCGGGAGGAATGCTCTTCTTC. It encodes CASSVAGGMLFF.

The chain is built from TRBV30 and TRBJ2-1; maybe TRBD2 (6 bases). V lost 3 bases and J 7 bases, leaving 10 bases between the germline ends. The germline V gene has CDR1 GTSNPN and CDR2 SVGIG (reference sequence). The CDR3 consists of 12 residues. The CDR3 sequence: CAWSELANEQFF. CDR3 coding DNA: TGTGCCTGGAGCGAGCTAGCGAATGAGCAGTTCTTC. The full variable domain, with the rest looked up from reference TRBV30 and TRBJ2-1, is SQTIHQWPATLVQPVGSPLSLECTVEGTSNPNLYWYRQAAGRGLQLLFYSVGIGQISSEVPQNLSASRPQDRQFILSSKKLLLSDSGFYLCAWSELANEQFFGPGTRLTVL.

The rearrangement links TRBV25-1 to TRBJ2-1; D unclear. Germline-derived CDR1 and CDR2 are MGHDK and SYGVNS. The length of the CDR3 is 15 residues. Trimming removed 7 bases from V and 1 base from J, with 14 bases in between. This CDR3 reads CASTRSGSSYNEQFF. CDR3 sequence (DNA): TGTGCCAGCACTCGTTCTGGTAGTTCCTACAATGAGCAGTTCTTC.

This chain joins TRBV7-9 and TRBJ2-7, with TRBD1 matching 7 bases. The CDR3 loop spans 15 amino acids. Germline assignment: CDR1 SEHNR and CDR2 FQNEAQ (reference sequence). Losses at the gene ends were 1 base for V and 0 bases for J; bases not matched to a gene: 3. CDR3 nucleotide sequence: TGTGCCAGCAGCTTAGGACAGGGTTACTCCTACGAGCAGTACTTC. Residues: CASSLGQGYSYEQYF.

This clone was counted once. The CDR3 here is CASSQDFDPRRYNEQFF. The CDR3 DNA is TGTGCCAGCAGCCAAGACTTTGATCCGCGCCGTTACAATGAGCAGTTCTTC. The V and J genes are TRBV14 and TRBJ2-1; D unclear. The CDR3 has 17 residues. Germline CDR1 reads SGHDN; CDR2 reads FVKESK. Deletions cut 0 bases from V and 4 bases from J, with 16 bases between.

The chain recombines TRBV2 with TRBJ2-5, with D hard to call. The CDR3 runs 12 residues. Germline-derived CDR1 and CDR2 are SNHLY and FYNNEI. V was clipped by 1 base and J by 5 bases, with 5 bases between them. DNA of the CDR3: TGTGCCAGCAGTGAAGGCTCTGAGACCCAGTACTTC. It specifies CASSEGSETQYF.

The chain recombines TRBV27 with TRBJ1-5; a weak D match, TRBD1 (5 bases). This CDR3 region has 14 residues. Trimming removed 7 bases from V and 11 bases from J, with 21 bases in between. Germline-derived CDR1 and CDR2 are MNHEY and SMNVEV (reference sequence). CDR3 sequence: CASTSGPVKGSQHF. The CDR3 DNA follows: TGTGCCAGCACCTCAGGGCCAGTCAAAGGGTCCCAGCATTTT.

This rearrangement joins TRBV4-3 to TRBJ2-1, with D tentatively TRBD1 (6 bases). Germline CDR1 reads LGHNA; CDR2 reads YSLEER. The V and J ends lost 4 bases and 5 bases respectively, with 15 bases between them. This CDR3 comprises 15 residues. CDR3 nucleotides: TGCGCCAGCAGCCTAGGACAGCCCGGCCACAATGAGCAGTTCTTC. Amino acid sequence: CASSLGQPGHNEQFF.

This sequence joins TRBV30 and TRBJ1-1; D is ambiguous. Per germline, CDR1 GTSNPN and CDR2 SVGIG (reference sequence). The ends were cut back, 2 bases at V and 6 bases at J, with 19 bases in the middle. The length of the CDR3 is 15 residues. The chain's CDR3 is CAWSRLRVREAEAFF. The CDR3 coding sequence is TGTGCCTGGAGTAGATTACGGGTTCGGGAAGCTGAAGCTTTCTTT.

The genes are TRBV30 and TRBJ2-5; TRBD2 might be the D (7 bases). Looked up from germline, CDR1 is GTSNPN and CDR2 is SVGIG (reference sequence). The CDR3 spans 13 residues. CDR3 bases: TGTGCTACCAATCGGGGGGCCAAAGAGACCCAGTACTTC. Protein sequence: CATNRGAKETQYF. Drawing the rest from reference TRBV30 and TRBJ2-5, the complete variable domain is SQTIHQWPATLVQPVGSPLSLECTVEGTSNPNLYWYRQAAGRGLQLLFYSVGIGQISSEVPQNLSASRPQDRQFILSSKKLLLSDSGFYLCATNRGAKETQYFGPGTRLLVL.

The DNA for the CDR3 is TGTGCCAGCGGATTACCACAGGGTTTTGGGGACATTCAGTACTTC. Its protein product is CASGLPQGFGDIQYF. The J gene is TRBJ2-4, the V gene TRBV28, with TRBD1 as a possible D gene (6 bases). Trimming cost V 8 bases and J 8 bases, with 22 bases left between them. Per germline, CDR1 MDHEN and CDR2 SYDVKM. This CDR3 has 15 amino acids.

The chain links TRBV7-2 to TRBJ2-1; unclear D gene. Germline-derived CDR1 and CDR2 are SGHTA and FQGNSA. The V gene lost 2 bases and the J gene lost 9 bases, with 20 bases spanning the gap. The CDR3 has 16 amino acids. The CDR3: CASSLLAPSSSGEQFF. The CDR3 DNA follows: TGTGCCAGCAGCTTACTGGCTCCTTCTTCGTCGGGTGAGCAGTTCTTC.

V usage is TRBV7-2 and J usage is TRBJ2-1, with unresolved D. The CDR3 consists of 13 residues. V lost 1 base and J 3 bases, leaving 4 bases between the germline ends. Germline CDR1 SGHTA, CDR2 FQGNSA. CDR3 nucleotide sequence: TGTGCCAGCAGCTTAGACCACTACAATGAGCAGTTCTTC. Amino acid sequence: CASSLDHYNEQFF.

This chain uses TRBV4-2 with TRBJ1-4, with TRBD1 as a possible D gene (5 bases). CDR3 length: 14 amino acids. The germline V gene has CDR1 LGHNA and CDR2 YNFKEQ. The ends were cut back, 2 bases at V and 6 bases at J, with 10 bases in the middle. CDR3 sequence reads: CASSQQGLYEKLFF. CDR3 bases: TGTGCCAGCAGCCAACAGGGACTTTATGAAAAACTGTTTTTT.

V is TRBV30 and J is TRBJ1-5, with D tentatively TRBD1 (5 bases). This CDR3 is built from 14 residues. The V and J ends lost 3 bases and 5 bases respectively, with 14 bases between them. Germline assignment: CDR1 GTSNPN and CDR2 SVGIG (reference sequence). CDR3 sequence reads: CAWSPGREYQPQHF. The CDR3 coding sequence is TGTGCCTGGAGCCCGGGACGAGAATATCAGCCCCAGCATTTT.